The next 29 T cell receptor beta chains were all read from a single sample in a study of human T cells and chemical hapten exposure. TCRdb reanalysed the RACE reads using MiXCR and keeps one entry per CDR3 protein. The sample lists some 110,000 distinct CDR3 sequences; around an eighth were seen once. Time point indicated: patch test 1, 2 weeks after DPC sensitization. Treatment reported: therapeutic diphenylcyclopropenone sensitization with weekly scalp DPC. The sequencing used whole blood, collected in connection with sensitization to the hapten diphenylcyclopropenone (DPC). All receptors come from a woman between 45 and 65 years old with alopecia areata. Some clones in this sample may be carry-over from other donors' samples.

This clonotype has a single count. This clone may be a read error of a much larger clone one base away. This is likely a read error, given that the CDR3 carries no conserved phenylalanine or tryptophan at its end. V and J are TRBV2 and TRBJ2-7; TRBD1 is a possible D gene (6 bases). The V end was cut by 8 bases, the J end by 3 bases, with 17 bases between. Germline V gives CDR1 SNHLY, CDR2 FYNNEI. The CDR3 has 14 amino acids. The CDR3 spells CASLQGVLNYEQYS. The CDR3 bases are TGTGCCAGCTTACAGGGTGTTTTAAACTACGAGCAGTACTCC.

This chain joins TRBV4-2 and TRBJ2-1; no clear D gene. Trimming pared 0 bases from V and 5 bases from J, leaving 11 bases between. Germline values: CDR1 LGHNA, CDR2 YNFKEQ. The CDR3 runs 15 residues. The CDR3 loop reads CASSQDRGANNEQFF. In nucleotides, the CDR3 is TGTGCCAGCAGCCAAGATAGAGGAGCCAACAATGAGCAGTTCTTC.

In its sample, this clonotype was seen many times. The chain recombines TRBV29-1 with TRBJ2-2; no clear D. Trimming stripped 4 bases from V and 11 bases from J, with 14 bases between. Germline CDR1 and CDR2: SQVTM and ANQGSEA. CDR3 length: 12 amino acids. The CDR3 here is CSVATRVSELFF. The CDR3 DNA sequence: TGCAGCGTTGCCACTCGGGTCTCTGAGCTGTTTTTT.

V usage is TRBV28 and J usage is TRBJ1-1; D not resolved. The CDR3 sequence is 12 residues long. The V gene lost 6 bases and the J gene lost 8 bases, with 13 bases spanning the gap. CDR1 and CDR2 (germline): MDHEN, SYDVKM. The CDR3 loop reads CASRPLMAEAFF. CDR3 DNA sequence: TGTGCCAGCAGGCCGCTTATGGCAGAAGCTTTCTTT.

The chain links TRBV7-2 to TRBJ1-2, with TRBD1 as a possible D gene (5 bases). The CDR3 is 14 amino acids. Germline CDR1 reads SGHTA; CDR2 reads FQGNSA. The V end was cut by 6 bases, the J end by 5 bases, with 16 bases between. The CDR3 DNA reads TGTGCCAGCAGAAGTCCGGGACGGATTTATGGCTACACCTTC. Translating it yields CASRSPGRIYGYTF.

The chain joins TRBV3-1 to TRBJ2-1, with 10 bases lining up with TRBD2. The J segment lost 13 bases and the V segment lost 0 bases, leaving 6 bases of the junction unmatched. This CDR3 contains 14 residues. Per germline, CDR1 LGHDT and CDR2 YNNKEL (reference sequence). The CDR3 loop is CASSQDGTSGTQFF. The CDR3 nucleotides read TGTGCCAGCAGCCAAGATGGTACTAGCGGGACTCAGTTCTTC.

This clonotype was observed at least ten times. The V gene is TRBV5-4, the J gene TRBJ2-1, with TRBD2 identical over 9 bases. J gave up 0 bases and V 4 bases, and 17 bases lay outside the gene matches. The CDR3 is 20 amino acids. CDR1 is SGHNT, CDR2 YYREEE, per germline (reference sequence). CDR3 nucleotide sequence: TGTGCCAGCAGCGGTGGCGGGGCCTTACTAGCGGGCAGCTCCTACAATGAGCAGTTCTTC. Translation: CASSGGGALLAGSSYNEQFF. Variable domain in full (rest from reference TRBV5-4 and TRBJ2-1): ETGVTQSPTHLIKTRGQQVTLRCSSQSGHNTVSWYQQALGQGPQFIFQYYREEENGRGNFPPRFSGLQFPNYSSELNVNALELDDSALYLCASSGGGALLAGSSYNEQFFGPGTRLTVL.

V is TRBV28 and J is TRBJ1-2; perhaps TRBD1 as D (6 bases). This CDR3 comprises 12 residues. Looked up from germline, CDR1 is MDHEN and CDR2 is SYDVKM. The CDR3 sequence: CGSGAANYGYTF. The CDR3 DNA follows: TGTGGTTCAGGGGCTGCTAACTATGGCTACACCTTC.

The rearrangement links TRBV3-1 to TRBJ2-3, with D possibly matching TRBD1 (6 bases). Germline V gene sequence: CDR1 LGHDT, CDR2 YNNKEL (reference sequence). CDR3 length: 16 residues. V was shortened by 6 bases and J by 1 base, with 17 bases between the two germline ends. CDR3 coding DNA: TGTGCCAGCAGTCTCATGGGGGCCCAGGGCACAGATACGCAGTATTTT. Translation: CASSLMGAQGTDTQYF.

This clonotype was seen ten or more times. V usage is TRBV18 and J usage is TRBJ2-5; possibly TRBD1 for D (6 bases). Germline CDR1 and CDR2: KGHSH and LQKENI. V lost 4 bases to trimming and J lost 2 bases, with 20 bases between them. The CDR3 is 17 residues long. The CDR3 DNA is TGTGCCAGCTCACGTTTTGAGAGTCTGACAGGTCAAGAGACCCAGTACTTC. It codes for CASSRFESLTGQETQYF. Looking up the rest from reference TRBV18 and TRBJ2-5 gives the full variable domain: NAGVMQNPRHLVRRRGQEARLRCSPMKGHSHVYWYRQLPEEGLKFMVYLQKENIIDESGMPKERFSAEFPKEGPSILRIQQVVRGDSAAYFCASSRFESLTGQETQYFGPGTRLLVL.

V gene TRBV2 combines with J gene TRBJ1-5; D not resolved. This CDR3 comprises 12 residues. V lost 6 bases, J lost 8 bases, and 11 bases lay in between. Germline V gene sequence: CDR1 SNHLY, CDR2 FYNNEI. DNA for the CDR3: TGTGCCAGCAGCGGAGGGTTGGAGCCCCAGCATTTT. As protein: CASSGGLEPQHF. The full variable domain, in which reference TRBV2 and TRBJ1-5 provide the parts outside the CDR3, is EPEVTQTPSHQVTQMGQEVILRCVPISNHLYFYWYRQILGQKVEFLVSFYNNEISEKSEIFDDQFSVERPDGSNFTLKIRSTKLEDSAMYFCASSGGLEPQHFGDGTRLSIL.

The chain recombines TRBV7-6 with TRBJ2-3; 12 bases are a match to TRBD2. The CDR3 contains 17 residues. V dropped 4 bases and J dropped 3; count of bases not matched to a gene: 8. The germline V gene has CDR1 SGHVS and CDR2 FNYEAQ. The CDR3 sequence is CASSWTSGIIGTDTQYF. As DNA, the CDR3 is TGTGCCAGCAGCTGGACTAGCGGGATAATAGGGACAGATACGCAGTATTTT.

This clonotype occurred many times. This chain connects TRBV7-6 to TRBJ2-5; TRBD1 might be the D (6 bases). This CDR3 contains 16 residues. Germline CDR1 reads SGHVS; CDR2 reads FNYEAQ. The V gene lost 5 bases and the J gene lost 1 base, with 17 bases spanning the gap. The CDR3 nucleotides are TGTGCCAGCAGCCCTACAGTGAGGACAGCCCAAGAGACCCAGTACTTC. Translation gives CASSPTVRTAQETQYF.

This clonotype was observed many times. The rearrangement links TRBV28 to TRBJ1-2; 9 bases are a match to TRBD1. The CDR3 has 15 amino acids. Germline values: CDR1 MDHEN, CDR2 SYDVKM. V lost 3 bases, J lost 8 bases, and 10 bases stayed unmatched. CDR3: CASSLGGQGVGGYTF. CDR3 sequence (DNA): TGTGCCAGCAGTTTGGGGGGACAGGGCGTTGGCGGCTACACCTTC.

This clonotype was picked up a small number of times. The V gene is TRBV18, the J gene TRBJ2-7; TRBD2 is a possible D gene (6 bases). V was clipped by 3 bases and J by 2 bases, with 17 bases between them. The germline V gene encodes CDR1 KGHSH and CDR2 LQKENI. This CDR3 contains 16 residues. CDR3 amino acids: CASSPPGTGSPYEQYF. CDR3 bases: TGTGCCAGCTCACCCCCGGGGACTGGGTCGCCCTACGAGCAGTACTTC.

This clonotype appeared a few times. The V call is TRBV7-9, the J call TRBJ1-1; 9 bases line up with TRBD1. CDR1 and CDR2 from the germline V gene are SEHNR and FQNEAQ (reference sequence). The CDR3 runs to 13 residues. The ends lost 5 bases at V and 10 bases at J; junction bases unmatched: 8. CDR3 loop: CASSRPTGGIAFF. CDR3 coding DNA: TGTGCCAGCAGCCGCCCGACAGGGGGAATAGCTTTCTTT.

The CDR3 loop is CASSSESFTEAFF. The DNA for the CDR3 is TGTGCCAGCAGCTCCGAAAGCTTCACTGAAGCTTTCTTT. The chain combines TRBV7-9 with TRBJ1-1; D uncertain. Germline CDR1 SEHNR, CDR2 FQNEAQ (reference sequence). Trimming took 4 bases from V and 4 from J, leaving 10 bases between them. This CDR3 has 13 amino acids.

The rearrangement joins TRBV18 to TRBJ1-2; no firm D call. This CDR3 comprises 16 residues. V shed 3 bases and J shed 4 bases, with 18 bases lying between them. Germline CDR1 is KGHSH and CDR2 is LQKENI. The CDR3 DNA is TGTGCCAGCTCACCGGGAAACGGGGTTAAAATCTATGGCTACACCTTC. It is translated as CASSPGNGVKIYGYTF.

The chain has TRBV28 and TRBJ2-7; D gene ambiguous. Germline V gene data show CDR1 as MDHEN and CDR2 as SYDVKM. The V end lost 3 bases, the J end lost 3 bases, and 3 bases lay between the germline ends. The CDR3 consists of 11 residues. The CDR3 here is CASSFFYEQYF. The CDR3 nucleotides read TGTGCCAGCAGTTTCTTCTACGAGCAGTACTTC.

The rearrangement joins TRBV7-2 to TRBJ2-3, with no clear D. The CDR3 extends over 13 amino acids. CDR1 and CDR2 from the germline V gene are SGHTA and FQGNSA. Between the trimmed V and J ends, which lost 5 bases and 6 bases, there was a span of 12 bases. The CDR3 region is CASSPSTWDTQYF. The CDR3, as DNA: TGTGCCAGCAGCCCCTCTACTTGGGATACGCAGTATTTT.

This chain connects TRBV7-2 to TRBJ2-7; D is unresolved. CDR3 length: 14 amino acids. The ends were cut back, 0 bases at V and 5 bases at J, with 11 bases in the middle. Per germline, CDR1 SGHTA and CDR2 FQGNSA. The CDR3 sequence: CASSLAATVHEQYF. CDR3 nucleotides: TGTGCCAGCAGCTTAGCGGCTACCGTCCACGAGCAGTACTTC.

This chain's CDR3 is CASSQEPPPLGMGAGNTIYF. In nucleotides, the CDR3 is TGCGCCAGCAGCCAAGAACCACCTCCTCTGGGGATGGGAGCTGGAAACACCATATATTTT. The chain combines TRBV4-3 with TRBJ1-3, with D unresolved. The CDR3 has 20 residues. Trimming cost V 0 bases and J 2 bases, with 23 bases left between them. Per the germline V gene, CDR1 is LGHNA and CDR2 is YSLEER.

In this sample, this clonotype turned up a few times. CDR3 nucleotide sequence: TGTGCCAGCACGCAGGGGAATCCTGGAAACACCATATATTTT. Its protein product is CASTQGNPGNTIYF. The V call is TRBV2, the J call TRBJ1-3, with D perhaps TRBD1 (6 bases). Between the trimmed V and J ends, which lost 7 bases and 2 bases, there was a span of 12 bases. The CDR3 covers 14 residues. Germline CDR1 SNHLY, CDR2 FYNNEI.

In this sample, this clonotype turned up many times. The chain has TRBV2 and TRBJ1-3; D not resolved. Looked up from germline, CDR1 is SNHLY and CDR2 is FYNNEI. Trimming left V 2 bases short and J 5 bases short, with 7 bases between. This CDR3 has 13 residues. For the CDR3, the DNA is TGTGCCAGCAGTGAACAAGGCAGAAACACCATATATTTT. This translates into CASSEQGRNTIYF.

The table lists this clonotype with a few counts. The chain recombines TRBV12-3 or TRBV12-4 with TRBJ2-2, with TRBD1 matching 11 bases. The V and J ends lost 4 bases and 5 bases, in that order; junction bases with no gene match: 6. This CDR3 spans 16 amino acids. The CDR3 DNA follows: TGTGCCAGCAGTTCTCCCGGGACAGGGGGAACCGGGGAGCTGTTTTTT. Amino acid sequence: CASSSPGTGGTGELFF.

The V and J genes are TRBV12-5 and TRBJ1-5; a weak D match, TRBD1 (5 bases). CDR3 length equals 12 residues. V shed 9 bases and J shed 3 bases, with 9 bases lying between them. Germline CDR1 is LGHNT and CDR2 is FRNRAP. The CDR3 DNA is TGTGCTAGGGACACCAACAATCAGCCCCAGCATTTT. Protein: CARDTNNQPQHF.

This chain uses TRBV9 with TRBJ1-1; 11 nucleotides line up with TRBD1. Germline CDR1 and CDR2: SGDLS and YYNGEE. The CDR3 is 15 residues long. With V trimmed by 5 bases and J by 7 bases, 10 bases remained unmatched. The CDR3 sequence is CASRVTGTGGLEAFF. In DNA form, the CDR3 reads TGTGCCAGCAGAGTCACAGGGACAGGGGGGCTTGAAGCTTTCTTT.

This rearrangement joins TRBV4-1 to TRBJ2-7; D might be TRBD2 (6 bases). This CDR3 has 15 amino acids. Germline-derived CDR1 and CDR2 are MGHRA and YSYEKL. V was cut by 1 base and J by 4 bases, with 14 bases left in between. The CDR3 protein is CASSQVTGVGYEQYF. The CDR3 nucleotides read TGCGCCAGCAGCCAAGTTACGGGGGTAGGGTACGAGCAGTACTTC.

This clonotype was seen ten or more times. The rearrangement links TRBV2 to TRBJ1-4; D perhaps matches TRBD1 (5 bases). The germline V and J ends were trimmed by 5 bases and 0 bases, with 10 bases remaining between them. CDR1 and CDR2 from the germline V gene are SNHLY and FYNNEI. The CDR3 totals 15 residues. As DNA, the CDR3 is TGTGCCAGCAGTAGCAGGGTTGCAACTAATGAAAAACTGTTTTTT. Amino acid sequence: CASSSRVATNEKLFF.